The 21 T cell receptor beta chains reported below all come from one sample, sequenced in a study of blood T cell repertoires in COVID-19. Assay used: immunoSEQ multiplex PCR; TCRdb lists only in-frame clones, some missing. The data show some 140,000 clones, 75% to 85% seen once. Sample: peripheral blood. These receptor sequences come from a woman aged 55 to 70 with COVID-19, enrolled during active disease.

A single count supports this clone. The chain recombines TRBV4-2 with TRBJ2-1, with 14 bases aligning to TRBD2. Germline loops: CDR1 LGHNA, CDR2 YNFKEQ. The CDR3 runs to 17 residues. V trimming: 6 bases; J trimming: 4 bases; junction bases outside the gene matches: 8. The CDR3 loop reads CASRGTSGRGGYNEQFF. For the CDR3, the DNA is TGTGCCAGCAGGGGGACTAGCGGGAGAGGAGGGTACAATGAGCAGTTCTTC.

CDR3 sequence: CASSEDTGVPNYGYTF. The CDR3 nucleotides read TGTGCCAGCAGTGAAGATACAGGAGTCCCTAACTATGGCTACACCTTC. The V and J genes are TRBV6-1 and TRBJ1-2; tentative D call: TRBD1 (5 bases). The CDR3 length is 16 residues. Germline V lookup: CDR1 MNHNS, CDR2 SASEGT. The V and J ends lost 1 base and 0 bases respectively, with 12 bases between them.

V gene TRBV9 combines with J gene TRBJ2-2, with TRBD2 matching over 11 bases. The CDR3 is 17 residues long. CDR1 and CDR2 (germline): SGDLS, YYNGEE. Trimming took 6 bases from V and 3 from J; bases not matched to a gene: 10. The CDR3 spells CASIMVAGGPYTGELFF. CDR3 nucleotide sequence: TGTGCCAGCATAATGGTAGCGGGGGGGCCATACACCGGGGAGCTGTTTTTT. Full variable domain (rest looked up from reference TRBV9 and TRBJ2-2): DSGVTQTPKHLITATGQRVTLRCSPRSGDLSVYWYQQSLDQGLQFLIQYYNGEERAKGNILERFSAQQFPDLHSELNLSSLELGDSALYFCASIMVAGGPYTGELFFGEGSRLTVL.

This clone was seen only once. This specimen includes other DNA sequences encoding the same CDR3. The genes are TRBV5-1 and TRBJ2-2; 11 nucleotides line up with TRBD2. V lost 2 bases, J lost 5 bases, and 5 bases stayed unmatched. Germline CDR1 reads SGHRS; CDR2 reads YFSETQ. This CDR3 has 16 amino acids. The CDR3 loop is CASSFPLAGATGELFF. The CDR3 region has the DNA TGCGCCAGCAGCTTCCCACTAGCGGGAGCAACCGGGGAGCTGTTTTTT.

This chain connects TRBV2 to TRBJ2-1; 7 bases line up with TRBD2. The germline V gene has CDR1 SNHLY and CDR2 FYNNEI. The ends lost 4 bases at V and 0 bases at J; junction bases unmatched: 6. The CDR3 has 16 amino acids. As DNA, the CDR3 is TGTGCCAGCAGTGTCCCCGGGAGGAGCTCCTACAATGAGCAGTTCTTC. As protein: CASSVPGRSSYNEQFF. The entire variable domain, with the rest obtained from reference TRBV2 and TRBJ2-1, is as follows: EPEVTQTPSHQVTQMGQEVILRCVPISNHLYFYWYRQILGQKVEFLVSFYNNEISEKSEIFDDQFSVERPDGSNFTLKIRSTKLEDSAMYFCASSVPGRSSYNEQFFGPGTRLTVL.

V usage is TRBV29-1 and J usage is TRBJ1-1; TRBD1 agrees at 7 bases. The V and J ends lost 5 bases and 7 bases, in that order; junction bases with no gene match: 7. This CDR3 is built from 12 residues. The germline V gene encodes CDR1 SQVTM and CDR2 ANQGSEA. Here the CDR3 DNA reads TGCAGCGTTTTTCACAGGGGCCGTGAAGCTTTCTTT. It codes for CSVFHRGREAFF.

The gene calls are TRBV5-1 and TRBJ2-1, with a possible D match to TRBD1 (5 bases). The CDR3 is made up of 13 amino acids. Germline lookup yields CDR1 SGHRS and CDR2 YFSETQ. V lost 0 bases to trimming and J lost 11 bases, with 12 bases between them. The CDR3 is CASSLVQQAQQFF. The CDR3 nucleotides are TGCGCCAGCAGCTTGGTACAACAGGCGCAGCAGTTCTTC.

V gene TRBV3-1 (or the pseudogene TRBV3-2) combines with J gene TRBJ1-6, with 12 bases fitting TRBD1. Looked up from germline, CDR1 is LGHDT and CDR2 is YNNKEL (reference sequence). J lost 9 bases, V lost 5 bases, and 2 bases had no gene match. The CDR3 loop spans 14 amino acids. The CDR3 nucleotides read TGTGCCAGCAGCGGGGACAGGGGGCGTTCACCCCTCCACTTT. Its translation is CASSGDRGRSPLHF.

The chain joins TRBV19 to TRBJ2-1; D remains ambiguous. The V gene's germline CDR1 is LNHDA and CDR2 SQIVND (reference sequence). V was cut by 6 bases and J by 10 bases, with 22 bases left in between. This CDR3 is built from 15 residues. The DNA for the CDR3 is TGTGCCAGTAGGTTTGGCGCGGCCCGAACTACGGAGCAGTTCTTC. Its translation is CASRFGAARTTEQFF.

The CDR3 region is CASGRSTGKNQETQYF. The DNA of the CDR3 is TGTGCCTCGGGAAGGAGTACAGGGAAGAACCAAGAGACCCAGTACTTC. The genes are TRBV10-3 and TRBJ2-5, with a tentative D call TRBD1 (6 bases). The ends were cut back, 11 bases at V and 0 bases at J, with 22 bases in the middle. This CDR3 spans 16 amino acids. Germline CDR1 is ENHRY and CDR2 is SYGVKD.

This chain connects TRBV2 to TRBJ1-6; 8 bases map to TRBD1. CDR3 length equals 15 residues. Germline values: CDR1 SNHLY, CDR2 FYNNEI. Trimming took 4 bases from V and 8 from J; bases not matched to a gene: 7. CDR3 loop: CASSGVSDRDSPLHF. CDR3 DNA: TGTGCCAGCAGTGGGGTCTCGGACAGGGATTCACCCCTCCACTTT. Full variable domain (rest looked up from reference TRBV2 and TRBJ1-6): EPEVTQTPSHQVTQMGQEVILRCVPISNHLYFYWYRQILGQKVEFLVSFYNNEISEKSEIFDDQFSVERPDGSNFTLKIRSTKLEDSAMYFCASSGVSDRDSPLHFGNGTRLTVT.

The chain has TRBV7-9 and TRBJ2-7, with TRBD1 identical over 7 bases. Losses at the gene ends were 3 bases for V and 6 bases for J; bases not matched to a gene: 5. The germline gives CDR1 SEHNR, CDR2 FQNEAQ (reference sequence). The CDR3 sequence is 13 residues long. The CDR3 coding sequence is TGTGCCAGCAGCTTTCAAGGGGGCGGCGAGCAGTACTTC. This translates into CASSFQGGGEQYF.

V gene TRBV6-6 combines with J gene TRBJ2-7, with D tentatively TRBD1 (6 bases). This CDR3 comprises 14 residues. Trimming left V 10 bases short and J 4 bases short, with 20 bases between. In germline, CDR1 is MNHNY, CDR2 SVGAGI (reference sequence). DNA for the CDR3: TGTGCCACCAAGACACAGGGATCGGCGTACGAGCAGTACTTC. This translates into CATKTQGSAYEQYF.

The chain employs TRBV11-2 and TRBJ1-5, with 8 bases fitting TRBD1. Germline CDR1 and CDR2: SGHAT and FQNNGV. The CDR3 totals 16 residues. V dropped 2 bases and J dropped 4; count of bases not matched to a gene: 7. The CDR3 nucleotides are TGTGCCAGCAGCTTATCATTTGGGACAGGAAATCAGCCCCAGCATTTT. Its translation: CASSLSFGTGNQPQHF.

The chain recombines TRBV12-5 with TRBJ1-1, with D perhaps TRBD1 (6 bases). The CDR3 length is 18 residues. Per the germline V gene, CDR1 is LGHNT and CDR2 is FRNRAP. V was shortened by 0 bases and J by 4 bases, with 21 bases between the two germline ends. CDR3 in amino acids: CASGLVLGQGSVFTEAFF. CDR3 sequence (DNA): TGTGCTAGTGGTTTGGTACTAGGGCAGGGGAGCGTGTTCACTGAAGCTTTCTTT.

Concerning this clone itself: Germline is not matched at one junction end, which may reflect a read error. The V and J genes are TRBV7-7 and TRBJ2-1, with D perhaps matching TRBD2 (5 bases). There are 18 residues in the CDR3. From germline, CDR1 is SSHAT and CDR2 FNYEAQ (reference sequence). The DNA for the CDR3 is TGTGCTAGCAGCTTAGTACCCCTGCTAGCCGGCTCCTACAATGAGCAGTTCTTC. This translates into CASSLVPLLAGSYNEQFF.

This clone was picked up one time. The gene calls are TRBV4-1 and TRBJ1-5; a weak D match, TRBD1 (6 bases). CDR1 MGHRA and CDR2 YSYEKL come from the germline V gene. The ends were cut back, 3 bases at V and 7 bases at J, with 10 bases in the middle. CDR3 length equals 13 residues. The CDR3 DNA sequence: TGCGCCAGCAGCCAGCTAGGGGGACAGCCCCAGCATTTT. This encodes CASSQLGGQPQHF.

V and J are TRBV27 and TRBJ1-6, with no clear D. The CDR3 contains 16 residues. Per germline, CDR1 MNHEY and CDR2 SMNVEV (reference sequence). With 8 bases removed from V and 9 bases from J, the gap between germline ends came to 23 bases. CDR3 nucleotides: TGTGCCAGCTCAAACGATTATGGGCCGACCGGTTCACCCCTCCACTTT. As protein: CASSNDYGPTGSPLHF.

The rearrangement joins TRBV24-1 to TRBJ1-6, with 9 bases aligning to TRBD1. Germline trimming cut 12 bases from V and 5 bases from J; bases unmatched to any gene: 22. The CDR3 consists of 19 residues. Germline loops: CDR1 KGHDR, CDR2 SFDVKD. The CDR3 coding sequence is TGTGCCCTACCAGGCGGGGACAGGGCAATTAGTTACGATAATTCACCCCTCCACTTT. It specifies CALPGGDRAISYDNSPLHF.

The V gene is TRBV9, the J gene TRBJ2-7; D may be TRBD1 (6 bases). The CDR3 length is 14 residues. The V and J ends lost 0 bases and 5 bases respectively, with 12 bases between them. Germline V gene data show CDR1 as SGDLS and CDR2 as YYNGEE. The CDR3 DNA follows: TGTGCCAGCAGCGTAGTAGGGGGTGGGGACGAGCAGTACTTC. Amino acids: CASSVVGGGDEQYF.

This clone was picked up one time. This chain joins TRBV6-1 and TRBJ2-7, with 9 bases identical to TRBD1. The CDR3 loop spans 14 amino acids. V was clipped by 1 base and J by 4 bases; unmatched bases: 2. CDR1 is MNHNS and CDR2 is SASEGT in the germline V gene. The CDR3 loop reads CASSEGDREYEQYV. CDR3 coding DNA: TGTGCCAGCAGTGAAGGGGACAGGGAGTACGAGCAGTACGTC.